One sample yielded the 15 T cell receptor beta chains listed below, sequenced in a study of blood T cell repertoires in COVID-19. Clones were read by immunoSEQ multiplex PCR, and TCRdb kept only the in-frame ones, dropping some. Altogether about 320,000 clones are present, 90% being singletons, with the ten largest covering 3.9%. Sample: PBMCs or T cells enriched from blood (not recorded which). The source of these receptors is a young woman who had been exposed to COVID-19.

The sample holds a few counts of this clone. V gene TRBV7-9 combines with J gene TRBJ1-2; D is perhaps TRBD1 (5 bases). The CDR3 has 19 residues. With 6 bases removed from V and 0 bases from J, the gap between germline ends came to 26 bases. Germline V gene sequence: CDR1 SEHNR, CDR2 FQNEAQ (reference sequence). The CDR3 region has the DNA TGTGCCAGCAGACGGGGGGAGCCGACCCAAAAGTTAGCTAACTATGGCTACACCTTC. This translates into CASRRGEPTQKLANYGYTF.

This rearrangement joins TRBV23-1 to TRBJ1-1; TRBD1 agrees at 12 bases. TRBV23-1 is an ORF, with its function uncertain. There are 16 residues in the CDR3. With V trimmed by 4 bases and J by 1 base, 4 bases remained unmatched. CDR3 DNA: TGCGCCAGCAGTCGAGGGGACAGGGGGCGGAACACTGAAGCTTTCTTT. It encodes CASSRGDRGRNTEAFF.

This chain links TRBV10-3 with TRBJ1-1; a possible D gene is TRBD1 (6 bases). CDR3 size: 13 residues. Germline V gene data show CDR1 as ENHRY and CDR2 as SYGVKD. Deletions cut 10 bases from V and 1 base from J, with 13 bases between. The CDR3: CATRGQTNTEAFF. Here the CDR3 DNA reads TGTGCCACCCGAGGACAGACGAACACTGAAGCTTTCTTT.

The gene calls are TRBV14 and TRBJ1-2; D remains ambiguous. CDR3 size: 14 residues. The ends were cut back, 1 base at V and 7 bases at J, with 13 bases in the middle. Germline loops: CDR1 SGHDN, CDR2 FVKESK. The CDR3 sequence is CASSQVGGQSGYTF. The CDR3 nucleotides read TGTGCCAGCAGCCAAGTCGGCGGGCAATCTGGCTACACCTTC.

This chain uses TRBV6-5 with TRBJ1-1; TRBD1 might be the D (5 bases). This CDR3 comprises 14 residues. CDR1 is MNHEY and CDR2 is SVGAGI in the germline V gene. Trimming removed 2 bases at V and 10 bases at J, with 17 bases between. The CDR3 nucleotides read TGTGCCAGCAGTTACAGGGACTTAGGGCGAGGAGCTTTCTTT. Protein: CASSYRDLGRGAFF.

The CDR3 loop reads CASNQGTYEQYF. The CDR3 coding sequence is TGTGCCAGCAATCAGGGGACCTACGAGCAGTACTTC. The chain recombines TRBV2 with TRBJ2-7, with D maybe TRBD1 (6 bases). This CDR3 is 12 amino acids long. The germline gives CDR1 SNHLY, CDR2 FYNNEI. Deletions cut 7 bases from V and 2 bases from J, with 9 bases between.

V usage is TRBV12-3 or TRBV12-4 and J usage is TRBJ2-3; TRBD1 aligns across 7 bases. This CDR3 contains 13 residues. V gave up 0 bases and J gave up 10 bases; unmatched junction bases: 4. CDR3 in amino acids: CASSLATGIAQYF. The CDR3 DNA follows: TGTGCCAGCAGTTTAGCGACAGGGATTGCGCAGTATTTT.

The chain is built from TRBV2 and TRBJ1-1; 8 positions agree with TRBD1. CDR3 length equals 13 residues. Germline CDR1 is SNHLY and CDR2 is FYNNEI. V lost 6 bases and J lost 5; bases outside the gene matches: 5. The chain's CDR3 is CASRLTGGTEAFF. CDR3 in DNA: TGTGCCAGCAGGCTTACAGGGGGGACTGAAGCTTTCTTT.

This clone has only a few counts. This chain connects TRBV5-1 to TRBJ2-2, with 8 bases lining up with TRBD1. This CDR3 region has 16 residues. Germline V CDR1 and CDR2: SGHRS, YFSETQ. The ends lost 4 bases at V and 7 bases at J; junction bases unmatched: 12. The DNA for the CDR3 is TGCGCCAGCAGCCGGGCTGAGACAGGGGCGCTCGGGGAGCTGTTTTTT. It specifies CASSRAETGALGELFF.

This chain uses TRBV15 with TRBJ1-4, with a weak D call TRBD1 (5 bases). Germline CDR1 and CDR2: LNHNV and YYDKDF (reference sequence). V dropped 5 bases and J dropped 3 bases, with 16 bases sitting between them. The CDR3 has 16 residues. CDR3 sequence (DNA): TGTGCCACCAGCCGAAGCGTGGGGGGTTCTAATGAAAAACTGTTTTTT. It yields the protein CATSRSVGGSNEKLFF.

The J gene is TRBJ2-3, the V gene TRBV19; TRBD2 matches at 9 bases. In germline, CDR1 is LNHDA, CDR2 SQIVND (reference sequence). There are 16 residues in the CDR3. V dropped 7 bases and J dropped 2; count of bases not matched to a gene: 10. This CDR3 is CASNRASGEYTDTQYF. CDR3 coding DNA: TGTGCCAGTAACCGGGCTAGCGGGGAGTACACAGATACGCAGTATTTT.

This chain links TRBV5-8 with TRBJ1-1; TRBD1 aligns across 11 bases. Trimming at V came to 5 bases and at J to 1 base, leaving 7 bases not matched to a gene. Per the germline V gene, CDR1 is SGHTS and CDR2 is YDEGEE. The CDR3 consists of 16 residues. The chain's CDR3 is CASRKRTGGANTEAFF. CDR3 DNA sequence: TGTGCCAGCAGGAAGAGGACAGGGGGCGCGAACACTGAAGCTTTCTTT.

The chain combines TRBV19 with TRBJ1-1; D ambiguous. The CDR3 loop spans 11 amino acids. The germline V and J ends were trimmed by 5 bases and 5 bases, with 6 bases remaining between them. Germline-derived CDR1 and CDR2 are LNHDA and SQIVND (reference sequence). The CDR3 DNA sequence: TGTGCCAGTAGTTTTAATACTGAAGCTTTCTTT. Its translation: CASSFNTEAFF.

This chain joins TRBV4-2 and TRBJ1-5; TRBD1 matches at 11 bases. After removal of 3 bases from V and 1 base from J, the junction contained 11 bases not matched to a gene. CDR1 is LGHNA and CDR2 is YNFKEQ in the germline V gene. This CDR3 has 19 residues. The CDR3 sequence is CASSQGGQGEKWSNQPQHF. CDR3 nucleotide sequence: TGTGCCAGCAGCCAGGGGGGACAGGGGGAAAAATGGAGCAATCAGCCCCAGCATTTT.

This sequence joins TRBV7-9 and TRBJ1-2; possibly TRBD1 for D (5 bases). Germline CDR1 SEHNR, CDR2 FQNEAQ (reference sequence). The CDR3 has 14 amino acids. V was cut by 3 bases and J by 8 bases, with 16 bases left in between. For the CDR3, the DNA is TGTGCCAGCAGCTTCTCCGGTTCGGGGGAGGGCTACACCTTC. This gives the protein CASSFSGSGEGYTF.